Described below is a single T cell receptor (beta chain) sequence and its context. This entry belongs to a study of blood T cell repertoires in COVID-19. At the level of the study: Both acute and convalescent COVID-19 samples were obtained from the United States, Italy and Spain. The cDNA or gDNA used as material had been derived from T cells, B-cell-depleted T cells, or PBMCs.

Trimming at V came to 4 bases and at J to 5 bases, leaving 6 bases not matched to a gene. The germline V gene encodes CDR1 SGDLS and CDR2 YYNGEE. The CDR3 sequence is 15 residues long. Per the authors' pipeline: Amplification of reference gene primers was used by the study to estimate nucleated cell counts. Data came from immunoSEQ multiplex PCR; TCRdb stores just in-frame clones and leaves some out. Clone size and the V and J calls come from that table; the DNA yielded D and trimming. Counted here are 100,000 or so clones, about 80% occurring once; the ten biggest clones make up about 4.3%. V and J are TRBV9 and TRBJ2-3, with 11 bases that match TRBD2. Material: peripheral blood. The receptor was isolated from a man between 60 and 70 years old with acute or convalescent COVID-19. CDR3: CASSLGGLAGDTQYF. The CDR3, as DNA: TGTGCCAGCAGCTTAGGAGGACTAGCGGGAGATACGCAGTATTTT.